These 22 T cell receptor beta chains originate from one sample sequenced in a study of CD8+ T cells in alopecia areata. Specified treatment: oral pan-JAK inhibitor, 5-10 mg twice daily. RNA was isolated and reverse transcribed to cDNA, the sequencing template. Clones were sequenced by immunoSEQ multiplex PCR, and TCRdb holds only the in-frame ones, with some missing. This sample has around 100,000 clones; 85% to 90% occur once, and the top ten carry around 10%. The specimen comprised CD8+ T cells sorted from blood, sampled at approximately week 31, from a patient treated with tofacitinib. The receptors shown here come from a human donor with alopecia areata.

V usage is TRBV9 and J usage is TRBJ2-2; D is unresolved. This CDR3 is 13 amino acids long. The germline CDR1 and CDR2 sequences are SGDLS and YYNGEE. The germline V and J ends were trimmed by 4 bases and 6 bases, with 10 bases remaining between them. CDR3: CASSPGQAGELFF. Written as DNA, the CDR3 is TGTGCCAGCAGCCCAGGTCAGGCCGGGGAGCTGTTTTTT.

The gene calls are TRBV7-6 and TRBJ2-2; D perhaps matches TRBD1 (6 bases). V lost 2 bases to trimming and J lost 6 bases, with 16 bases between them. The germline V gene encodes CDR1 SGHVS and CDR2 FNYEAQ. This CDR3 is built from 16 residues. CDR3 sequence reads: CASSLSPRGTAGELFF. The CDR3 nucleotides are TGTGCCAGCAGCTTATCTCCCAGGGGCACGGCCGGGGAGCTGTTTTTT.

The CDR3 loop reads CASEDTGELFF. CDR3 coding DNA: TGTGCCAGTGAAGACACCGGGGAGCTGTTTTTT. V is TRBV19 and J is TRBJ2-2; D gene uncertain. Trimming shortened V by 8 bases and J by 3 bases, and 4 bases separated the two germline ends. The germline gives CDR1 LNHDA, CDR2 SQIVND (reference sequence). This CDR3 is 11 amino acids long.

Comment on this clone: One junction end does not reproduce the germline sequence, and a read error may be involved. The chain's CDR3 is CASSWTQGPGDEQCF. In DNA form, the CDR3 reads TGTGCCAGCAGCTGGACCCAGGGCCCCGGGGACGAGCAGTGCTTC. V usage is TRBV5-6 and J usage is TRBJ2-7, with D perhaps matching TRBD1 or TRBD2 (5 bases each). Germline loops: CDR1 SGHDT, CDR2 YYEEEE. The CDR3 length is 15 residues.

This chain uses TRBV12-5 with TRBJ2-7; the D call may be TRBD1 or TRBD2 (6 bases each). This CDR3 spans 13 amino acids. Germline loops: CDR1 LGHNT, CDR2 FRNRAP. Trimming stripped 3 bases from V and 6 bases from J, with 12 bases between. The CDR3 reads CASGLGGSLEQYF. The CDR3 DNA reads as TGTGCTAGTGGTTTAGGGGGGTCGCTCGAGCAGTACTTC.

V usage is TRBV28 and J usage is TRBJ2-1; D not certain. The germline V gene encodes CDR1 MDHEN and CDR2 SYDVKM. The CDR3 contains 11 residues. Trimming stripped 1 base from V and 5 bases from J, with 0 bases between. The CDR3 sequence: CASSLYNEQFF. CDR3 in DNA: TGTGCCAGCAGTTTATACAATGAGCAGTTCTTC.

J is TRBJ2-7 and V is TRBV30, with a tentative D call TRBD1 (5 bases). This CDR3 has 12 residues. V shed 4 bases and J shed 4 bases, with 11 bases lying between them. The germline V gene encodes CDR1 GTSNPN and CDR2 SVGIG (reference sequence). The CDR3 coding sequence is TGTGCCTGGAAGATTGGGGCTTACGAGCAGTACTTC. Its protein is CAWKIGAYEQYF.

This clone appeared a few times. The chain couples TRBV29-1 to TRBJ1-3, with D possibly being TRBD1 (6 bases). The V and J ends lost 6 bases and 2 bases respectively, with 8 bases between them. The CDR3 sequence is 12 residues long. Germline CDR1 reads SQVTM; CDR2 reads ANQGSEA. The CDR3 coding sequence is TGCAGCGTGGGGACAACTGGAAACACCATATATTTT. Translated, it gives CSVGTTGNTIYF.

The J gene is TRBJ2-2, the V gene TRBV29-1; D remains unclear. Germline-derived CDR1 and CDR2 are SQVTM and ANQGSEA. Trimming shortened V by 1 base and J by 7 bases, and 10 bases separated the two germline ends. The CDR3 has 13 amino acids. CDR3 amino acids: CSVEAPTGGELFF. In nucleotides, the CDR3 is TGCAGCGTTGAAGCCCCTACGGGCGGGGAGCTGTTTTTT.

V usage is TRBV2 and J usage is TRBJ2-3, with D perhaps TRBD2 (6 bases). CDR3 size: 14 residues. V was shortened by 8 bases and J by 2 bases, with 14 bases between the two germline ends. Per the germline V gene, CDR1 is SNHLY and CDR2 is FYNNEI. The CDR3 spells CASDGGKLTDTQYF. CDR3 bases: TGTGCCAGCGACGGGGGAAAGCTCACAGATACGCAGTATTTT.

The chain carries TRBV7-7 and TRBJ1-2, with D unclear. The germline CDR1 and CDR2 sequences are SSHAT and FNYEAQ (reference sequence). This CDR3 region has 12 residues. The V and J ends lost 6 bases and 7 bases respectively, with 12 bases between them. The CDR3 nucleotides read TGTGCCAGCAGTCTGAAGGGCCCTGGCTACACCTTC. It encodes CASSLKGPGYTF.

The rearrangement joins TRBV19 to TRBJ1-1; no definite D call. Deletions cut 0 bases from V and 2 bases from J, with 4 bases between. Germline CDR1 LNHDA, CDR2 SQIVND (reference sequence). CDR3 length equals 13 residues. CDR3 bases: TGTGCCAGTAGTATAGATGGCAACACTGAAGCTTTCTTT. Residues: CASSIDGNTEAFF.

This clone showed up just once. The genes are TRBV10-3 and TRBJ2-7; TRBD1 aligns across 8 bases. This CDR3 is built from 16 residues. CDR1 is ENHRY and CDR2 is SYGVKD in the germline V gene. V was clipped by 3 bases and J by 2 bases; unmatched bases: 9. The CDR3 DNA reads TGTGCCATCAGTGACCCTGACCGGGACAGGACCTACGAGCAGTACTTC. This encodes CAISDPDRDRTYEQYF.

V and J are TRBV9 and TRBJ2-7; 9 nucleotides match TRBD1. Germline loops: CDR1 SGDLS, CDR2 YYNGEE. The CDR3 is made up of 15 amino acids. Losses at the gene ends were 7 bases for V and 3 bases for J; bases not matched to a gene: 11. CDR3 DNA sequence: TGTGCCAGCGCCCCGGGGGACAGGGAATTCTACGAGCAGTACTTC. Encoded protein: CASAPGDREFYEQYF.

The V and J genes are TRBV19 and TRBJ2-7; 7 bases are a match to TRBD1. Germline values: CDR1 LNHDA, CDR2 SQIVND (reference sequence). Unmatched junction bases numbered 4, after V lost 3 bases and J lost 2 bases. There are 14 residues in the CDR3. The CDR3: CASSIFGQAYEQYF. CDR3 nucleotide sequence: TGTGCCAGTAGTATCTTCGGACAGGCCTACGAGCAGTACTTC.

This clone has more than one count but fewer than ten. J is TRBJ1-4 and V is TRBV27, with D perhaps matching TRBD1 (6 bases). This CDR3 is 16 amino acids long. The V gene lost 5 bases and the J gene lost 4 bases, with 17 bases spanning the gap. Germline V gene lookup returns CDR1 MNHEY and CDR2 SMNVEV (reference sequence). In DNA form, the CDR3 reads TGTGCCAGCAGTCCACGGGCGTCAGGGGATAATGAAAAACTGTTTTTT. Residues: CASSPRASGDNEKLFF.

This rearrangement joins TRBV6-5 to TRBJ2-3, with D hard to call. The CDR3 is 14 residues long. In germline, CDR1 is MNHEY, CDR2 SVGAGI. V was shortened by 4 bases and J by 2 bases, with 10 bases between the two germline ends. CDR3 in DNA: TGTGCCAGCAGTTCACAGCTATCCACAGATACGCAGTATTTT. This encodes CASSSQLSTDTQYF.

The chain combines TRBV10-2 with TRBJ2-7, with a tentative D call TRBD2 (5 bases). The germline V gene encodes CDR1 WSHSY and CDR2 SAAADI. V was shortened by 2 bases and J by 9 bases, with 14 bases between the two germline ends. The CDR3 is 13 residues long. This CDR3 is CASSETREGWQYF. The CDR3 nucleotides read TGCGCCAGCAGTGAGACACGGGAAGGTTGGCAGTACTTC.

This rearrangement joins TRBV9 to TRBJ2-7; D remains unclear. This CDR3 has 14 amino acids. V lost 5 bases and J 0 bases, leaving 12 bases between the germline ends. CDR1 is SGDLS and CDR2 is YYNGEE in the germline V gene. In DNA form, the CDR3 reads TGTGCCAGCAGTGTGGGCAGCAGCTCCTACGAGCAGTACTTC. This sequence encodes CASSVGSSSYEQYF.

The sample holds one count of this clone. CDR3 nucleotides: TGTGCCAGCAGCTCGAGACTAGCGGTCGCCAATGAGCAGTTCTTC. This codes for CASSSRLAVANEQFF. The gene calls are TRBV13 and TRBJ2-1; 9 bases fit TRBD2. Unmatched junction bases numbered 7, after V lost 4 bases and J lost 6 bases. The CDR3 extends over 15 amino acids. In germline, CDR1 is PRHDT, CDR2 FYEKMQ (reference sequence).

This clone was seen just once. The V and J genes are TRBV7-9 and TRBJ2-3; D ambiguous. There are 13 residues in the CDR3. The V and J ends lost 2 bases and 6 bases respectively, with 9 bases between them. CDR1 is SEHNR, CDR2 FQNEAQ, per germline (reference sequence). In DNA, the CDR3 is TGTGCCAGCAGCTTAACAGATGAGGATACGCAGTATTTT. It translates to CASSLTDEDTQYF.

The chain uses TRBV15 and TRBJ2-6, with D possibly being TRBD2 (6 bases). The CDR3 spans 20 residues. Germline V gene sequence: CDR1 LNHNV, CDR2 YYDKDF (reference sequence). V was trimmed by 5 bases and J by 2 bases, leaving 25 bases between them. This CDR3 is CATSEYAGGASLAGANVLTF. The DNA of the CDR3 is TGTGCCACCAGCGAGTATGCGGGCGGGGCTAGCTTGGCTGGGGCCAACGTCCTGACTTTC.